In its sample, the clone carrying this T cell receptor (beta chain) was seen many times. As yet, its antigen is unknown. The data were obtained in a study of T cell repertoires in cytomegalovirus infection. Study-level information: Evidence of both CMV infection and a matching HLA type came from public TCR beta signatures.

Study-wide findings and caveats: There were HLA-C-restricted CMV-specific TCR beta clonotypes dominating the ex vivo response. CMV carriers having the relevant HLA were flagged by cumulative public TCR beta family frequency.

TCRdb independently ran MiXCR on the reads; one entry per CDR3 protein. The sample lists some 200,000 distinct CDR3 sequences, about 21% seen once, with around 3.2% in the top ten. The CDR3 is made up of 15 amino acids. V lost 2 bases to trimming and J lost 3 bases, with 12 bases between them. Germline CDR1 SGHTA, CDR2 FQGNSA. This chain connects TRBV7-2 to TRBJ2-3; the D is unclear. The specimen sequenced was PBMCs. The sequence was collected from a human donor in good health (CMV status not recorded). Some clones in this sample may be carry-over from other donors' samples. CDR3: CASSLSVRRTDTQYF. In nucleotides, the CDR3 is TGTGCCAGCAGCTTATCGGTACGAAGGACAGATACGCAGTATTTT.